These T cell receptor beta chains were read from a single sample in a study of vaccination effects on CD4 cells after COVID-19. This table comes from immunoSEQ multiplex PCR, and its TCRdb copy is limited to in-frame clones, with some not included. The sample contains about 73,000 clones, approximately 73% of which appear only once. Their cognate antigens are unknown. The material sequenced was CD4+ T cells from PBMCs cultured without peptide, taken after COVID-19 vaccination. The receptors were gathered from a human donor who received a COVID-19 vaccine. CDR3s include the opening cysteine and the closing phenylalanine or tryptophan. The D gene is left open where the match is weak.

d_call	v_call	j_call	cdr3_aa
NA	TRBV7-3	TRBJ2-1	CASSLAGDLTGGQFF
NA	TRBV3-1/TRBV3-2	TRBJ2-5	CASSQHAVMETQYF
TRBD2	TRBV6-5	TRBJ2-1	CASGGWRGAVYEQFF
NA	TRBV7-2	TRBJ2-1	CASSSSFGQRKQFF
NA	TRBV20-1	TRBJ1-2	CSASLEPDVGGYTF
NA	TRBV6-2/TRBV6-3	TRBJ1-3	CASSYGYSSGNTIYF
NA	TRBV12-3/TRBV12-4	TRBJ1-6	CASSSGQNSPLHF
TRBD1	TRBV6-5	TRBJ1-2	CAGTGQGTILQDYTF
NA	TRBV11-2	TRBJ1-4	CASSTDRINEKLFF
NA	TRBV24-1	TRBJ2-5	CATSDSRQSQETQYF
NA	TRBV2	TRBJ1-4	CASSDSREKLFF
NA	TRBV18	TRBJ1-1	CASSHNPDILNTEAFF
TRBD1	TRBV7-2	TRBJ1-5	CASSSRTGSNQPQHF
TRBD1	TRBV27	TRBJ1-1	CASSPGGAENTEAFF
TRBD1	TRBV5-1	TRBJ2-1	CASSFLGQLSYNEQFF
NA	TRBV5-1	TRBJ1-4	CASSPMAGVNEKLFF
NA	TRBV6-9	TRBJ2-4	CASSYSDPAKNIQYF
NA	TRBV5-4	TRBJ1-2	CASSSSQAVGGYTF
NA	TRBV28	TRBJ2-3	CASRWGTTDTQYF
TRBD2	TRBV11-2	TRBJ2-1	CASSLEGSGGKKQFF
NA	TRBV28	TRBJ2-1	CASSFAGSSYNEQFF
TRBD1	TRBV7-2	TRBJ2-1	CASSLRSGQGYNEQFF
TRBD1	TRBV19	TRBJ2-2	CASSLPDRGRNVVGELFF
TRBD1	TRBV19	TRBJ1-4	CASSTGQNNEKLFF
NA	TRBV3-1/TRBV3-2	TRBJ1-1	CASSQERRGAFF
TRBD2	TRBV3-1/TRBV3-2	TRBJ2-5	CASSPPGGRETQYF
NA	TRBV30	TRBJ1-6	CAWSYGLDSHRNIPLHF
NA	TRBV2	TRBJ1-5	CASLRDSNQPQHF
NA	TRBV3-1/TRBV3-2	TRBJ1-5	CASSQEGIQPQHF
NA	TRBV6-2/TRBV6-3	TRBJ1-2	CASSSTGVTGYGYTF
TRBD2	TRBV19	TRBJ2-5	CASSTTTTSGGETQYF
TRBD1	TRBV19	TRBJ1-2	CASSRPGQFYGYTF
NA	TRBV28	TRBJ1-4	CASSFGGSTNEKLFF
NA	TRBV24-1	TRBJ2-3	CATSDPLGDGTDTQYF
TRBD1	TRBV7-9	TRBJ1-2	CASSPSSGGGYTF
TRBD1	TRBV5-1	TRBJ2-5	CASSLSGTEVETQYF
NA	TRBV5-1	TRBJ2-5	CASSPRERTQETQYF
NA	TRBV2	TRBJ1-1	CASGSYWAFF
TRBD1	TRBV7-9	TRBJ1-6	CASSPGQGASPLHF
NA	TRBV25-1	TRBJ1-3	CASSDPRGSGNTIYF
TRBD1	TRBV5-5	TRBJ1-4	CASSSLGDRDEKLFF
NA	TRBV24-1	TRBJ1-2	CATSDETDPYGYTF
NA	TRBV6-1	TRBJ1-2	CASSEYGLSRDYGYTF
NA	TRBV29-1	TRBJ2-3	CSVARGDTQYF
NA	TRBV27	TRBJ1-1	CASSPGVWTEAFF
TRBD2	TRBV29-1	TRBJ2-3	CSVEGAGGYTDTQYF
TRBD1	TRBV30	TRBJ1-2	CAWSGTGGGYTF
TRBD1	TRBV28	TRBJ1-1	CASSPRDRGFTEAFF
TRBD2	TRBV28	TRBJ2-1	CASSRGTSSDNEQFF
NA	TRBV5-1	TRBJ1-1	CASSNRVTEAFF
TRBD2	TRBV29-1	TRBJ2-5	CSVERLAAQETQYF
NA	TRBV30	TRBJ2-5	CAWRSGRETQYF
NA	TRBV25-1	TRBJ1-6	CASTRGPRSPLHF